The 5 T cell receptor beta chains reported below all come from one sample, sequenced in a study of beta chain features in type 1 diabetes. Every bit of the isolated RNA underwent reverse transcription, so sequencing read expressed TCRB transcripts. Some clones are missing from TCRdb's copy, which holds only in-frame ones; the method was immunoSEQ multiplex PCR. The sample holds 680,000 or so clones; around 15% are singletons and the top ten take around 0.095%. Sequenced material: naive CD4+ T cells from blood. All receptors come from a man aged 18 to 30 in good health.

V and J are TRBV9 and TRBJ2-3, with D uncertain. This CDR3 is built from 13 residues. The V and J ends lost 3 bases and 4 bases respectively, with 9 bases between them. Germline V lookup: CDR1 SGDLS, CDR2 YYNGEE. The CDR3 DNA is TGTGCCAGCAGCGGGGGTGGAGCAGATACGCAGTATTTT. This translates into CASSGGGADTQYF. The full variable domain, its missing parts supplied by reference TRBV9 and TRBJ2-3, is DSGVTQTPKHLITATGQRVTLRCSPRSGDLSVYWYQQSLDQGLQFLIQYYNGEERAKGNILERFSAQQFPDLHSELNLSSLELGDSALYFCASSGGGADTQYFGPGTRLTVL.

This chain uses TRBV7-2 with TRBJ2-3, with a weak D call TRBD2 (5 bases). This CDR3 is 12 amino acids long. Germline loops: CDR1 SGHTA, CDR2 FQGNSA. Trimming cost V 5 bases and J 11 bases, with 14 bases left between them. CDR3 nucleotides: TGTGCCAGCAGCCTGGAGGTGGTTAAGCAGTATTTT. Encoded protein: CASSLEVVKQYF.

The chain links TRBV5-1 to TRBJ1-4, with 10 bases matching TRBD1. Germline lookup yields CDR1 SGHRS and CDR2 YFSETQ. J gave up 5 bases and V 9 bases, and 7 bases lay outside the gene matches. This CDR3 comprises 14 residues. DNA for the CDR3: TGCGCCACCTCCACGGGACAGGGGAATGAAAAACTGTTTTTT. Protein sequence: CATSTGQGNEKLFF.

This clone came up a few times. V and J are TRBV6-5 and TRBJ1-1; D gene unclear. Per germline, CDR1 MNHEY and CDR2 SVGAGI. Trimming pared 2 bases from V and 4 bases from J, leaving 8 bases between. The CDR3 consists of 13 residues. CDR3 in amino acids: CASSYQKITEAFF. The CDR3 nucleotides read TGTGCCAGCAGTTACCAGAAAATCACTGAAGCTTTCTTT.

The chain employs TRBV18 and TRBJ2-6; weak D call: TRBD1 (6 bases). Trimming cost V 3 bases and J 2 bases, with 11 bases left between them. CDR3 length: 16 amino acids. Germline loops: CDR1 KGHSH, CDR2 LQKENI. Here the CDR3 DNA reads TGTGCCAGCTCACCTACAGGGAGTCCTGGGGCCAACGTCCTGACTTTC. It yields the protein CASSPTGSPGANVLTF.